These 30 T cell receptor beta chains originate from one sample sequenced in a study of CD8 T cells in Susac syndrome. Random hexamers served to reverse transcribe roughly 0.5 to 1 ug RNA. TCRdb called the immunoSEQ multiplex PCR reads again in MiXCR, with one record for every CDR3 protein. Found here are 100,000 to 150,000 distinct CDR3 sequences, about 94% of them singletons; the top ten hold roughly 0.087%. The material sequenced was CD4+ T cells from PBMCs. The receptor set was obtained from a human donor in good health.

The rearrangement uses TRBV29-1 and TRBJ2-1, with TRBD2 matching 7 bases. With 8 bases clipped from V and 6 bases from J, the junction kept 7 bases outside the gene matches. The CDR3 is made up of 12 amino acids. Germline loops: CDR1 SQVTM, CDR2 ANQGSEA. The CDR3 reads CSWGGLFNEQFF. For the CDR3, the DNA is TGCAGCTGGGGGGGTCTCTTCAATGAGCAGTTCTTC.

V gene TRBV9 combines with J gene TRBJ2-2; a possible D gene is TRBD2 (6 bases). Germline lookup yields CDR1 SGDLS and CDR2 YYNGEE. V shed 3 bases and J shed 0 bases, with 9 bases lying between them. This CDR3 region has 15 residues. This chain's CDR3 is CASSEIAANTGELFF. In nucleotides, the CDR3 is TGTGCCAGCAGCGAGATAGCGGCGAACACCGGGGAGCTGTTTTTT.

This clonotype occurred once. The chain uses TRBV6-6 and TRBJ2-7; D call uncertain. V was pared by 0 bases and J by 2 bases, with 2 bases between. The CDR3 runs to 12 residues. Germline V lookup: CDR1 MNHNY, CDR2 SVGAGI (reference sequence). The CDR3 DNA reads as TGTGCCAGCAGTTACTCCACCTACGAGCAGTACTTC. Its protein is CASSYSTYEQYF.

The chain uses TRBV30 and TRBJ2-3; tentatively, D is TRBD2 (7 bases). V was cut by 1 base and J by 1 base, with 12 bases left in between. Germline CDR1 and CDR2: GTSNPN and SVGIG (reference sequence). The CDR3 loop spans 15 amino acids. The CDR3 sequence: CAWSGTAGRTDTQYF. CDR3 nucleotides: TGTGCCTGGAGTGGGACAGCGGGGCGCACAGATACGCAGTATTTT.

This clonotype has more than one count but fewer than ten. V gene TRBV19 combines with J gene TRBJ2-7, with TRBD2 matching over 7 bases. Germline V gene lookup returns CDR1 LNHDA and CDR2 SQIVND (reference sequence). CDR3 length equals 14 residues. The trim removed 5 bases at V and 2 bases at J, leaving 6 bases unmatched. CDR3 DNA sequence: TGTGCCAGTAGTCTCAGCGGGATCACCTACGAGCAGTACTTC. Its translation: CASSLSGITYEQYF.

The chain uses TRBV7-9 and TRBJ1-1, with TRBD1 matching over 11 bases. The CDR3 has 15 residues. Germline CDR1 reads SEHNR; CDR2 reads FQNEAQ (reference sequence). V lost 4 bases and J lost 3; bases outside the gene matches: 4. This chain's CDR3 is CASSSPGQGDTEAFF. The CDR3, as DNA: TGTGCCAGCAGCTCTCCGGGACAGGGGGACACTGAAGCTTTCTTT.

The chain recombines TRBV5-5 with TRBJ2-7; the match to TRBD1 covers 12 bases. With 0 bases clipped from V and 4 bases from J, the junction kept 5 bases outside the gene matches. CDR1 and CDR2 from the germline V gene are SGHKS and YYEKEE (reference sequence). This CDR3 spans 16 amino acids. The CDR3 DNA reads as TGTGCCAGCAGCTTGGCAGTGGGACAGGGGGCGTACGAGCAGTACTTC. Translating it yields CASSLAVGQGAYEQYF.

The V call is TRBV30, the J call TRBJ2-1, with D possibly being TRBD2 (6 bases). V gave up 0 bases and J gave up 1 base, with 10 bases separating them. The CDR3 spans 15 residues. Germline V gives CDR1 GTSNPN, CDR2 SVGIG (reference sequence). The CDR3 DNA reads as TGTGCCTGGAGTGTACTGAGCGGGTCCTACAATGAGCAGTTCTTC. Residues: CAWSVLSGSYNEQFF.

V is TRBV28 and J is TRBJ2-3, with 7 bases aligning to TRBD1. V gave up 5 bases and J gave up 6 bases; unmatched junction bases: 11. Germline V lookup: CDR1 MDHEN, CDR2 SYDVKM. The CDR3 extends over 15 amino acids. The CDR3 is CASSPGTVEGDTQYF. CDR3 nucleotides: TGTGCCAGCAGTCCCGGGACAGTAGAGGGTGATACGCAGTATTTT.

This chain joins TRBV9 and TRBJ1-1; D unresolved. V lost 2 bases and J lost 2, with 13 bases in between. Germline V gives CDR1 SGDLS, CDR2 YYNGEE. The CDR3 sequence is 15 residues long. CDR3 DNA sequence: TGTGCCAGCAGCGTCAATGCTCTCGCCAACACTGAAGCTTTCTTT. Translated: CASSVNALANTEAFF.

CDR3 residues: CASSQRRRQGAVRRPEPEAFF. CDR3 sequence (DNA): TGCGCCAGCAGTCAAAGGAGGAGACAGGGGGCGGTGAGGCGCCCGGAACCTGAAGCTTTCTTT. V usage is TRBV23-1 and J usage is TRBJ1-1; 10 bases fit TRBD1. TRBV23-1 is an ORF, and what it does is uncertain. Trimming removed 2 bases from V and 6 bases from J; junction bases left unmatched: 24. The CDR3 runs 21 residues.

This rearrangement joins TRBV5-1 to TRBJ2-2; the match to TRBD1 covers 9 bases. Germline lookup yields CDR1 SGHRS and CDR2 YFSETQ. With V trimmed by 4 bases and J by 1 base, 2 bases remained unmatched. The CDR3 spans 15 residues. The CDR3 sequence: CASSKDRGNTGELFF. Here the CDR3 DNA reads TGCGCCAGCAGCAAGGACAGGGGGAACACCGGGGAGCTGTTTTTT. The complete variable domain, with remaining parts taken from reference TRBV5-1 and TRBJ2-2, reads KAGVTQTPRYLIKTRGQQVTLSCSPISGHRSVSWYQQTPGQGLQFLFEYFSETQRNKGNFPGRFSGRQFSNSRSEMNVSTLELGDSALYLCASSKDRGNTGELFFGEGSRLTVL.

The genes are TRBV7-2 and TRBJ2-1, with D possibly being TRBD2 (6 bases). In germline, CDR1 is SGHTA, CDR2 FQGNSA. Deletions cut 6 bases from V and 9 bases from J, with 21 bases between. The CDR3 sequence is 15 residues long. The CDR3 DNA reads TGTGCCAGCAGTCCCGATCGGTTCAGGGAGGCTGAGCAGTTCTTC. Translation gives CASSPDRFREAEQFF.

The gene calls are TRBV6-2 or TRBV6-3 and TRBJ2-1; possibly TRBD1 for D (6 bases). The length of the CDR3 is 17 residues. The germline V gene has CDR1 MNHEY and CDR2 SVGEGT. The V end lost 5 bases, the J end lost 7 bases, and 24 bases lay between the germline ends. The CDR3 spells CASSHTLRGTSPNEQFF. The CDR3 DNA reads as TGTGCCAGCAGTCATACCTTAAGAGGGACAAGCCCTAATGAGCAGTTCTTC.

The chain combines TRBV20-1 with TRBJ1-1, with D hard to call. Germline lookup yields CDR1 DFQATT and CDR2 SNEGSKA (reference sequence). The CDR3 contains 12 residues. The ends were cut back, 4 bases at V and 4 bases at J, with 10 bases in the middle. CDR3 in DNA: TGCAGTGCTAAAAGGGATTCCACTGAAGCTTTCTTT. This encodes CSAKRDSTEAFF.

This clonotype was seen just once. The chain combines TRBV6-2 or TRBV6-3 with TRBJ1-2, with D perhaps TRBD1 (6 bases). Trimming removed 4 bases at V and 5 bases at J, with 8 bases between. The CDR3 covers 12 residues. Germline CDR1 reads MNHEY; CDR2 reads SVGEGT. The DNA of the CDR3 is TGTGCCAGCAGTTTCGGGACATATGGCTACACCTTC. It codes for CASSFGTYGYTF.

The chain combines TRBV19 with TRBJ1-4; D ambiguous. Germline V CDR1 and CDR2: LNHDA, SQIVND (reference sequence). This CDR3 comprises 14 residues. CDR3 sequence reads: CATKGTATNEKLFF. For the CDR3, the DNA is TGTGCTACAAAGGGCACTGCAACTAATGAAAAACTGTTTTTT. The whole variable domain, filled in from reference TRBV19 and TRBJ1-4, reads DGGITQSPKYLFRKEGQNVTLSCEQNLNHDAMYWYRQDPGQGLRLIYYSQIVNDFQKGDIAEGYSVSREKKESFPLTVTSAQKNPTAFYLCATKGTATNEKLFFGSGTQLSVL.

The V gene is TRBV7-9, the J gene TRBJ2-5; unclear D gene. Germline CDR1 is SEHNR and CDR2 is FQNEAQ (reference sequence). The CDR3 consists of 14 residues. Trimming pared 5 bases from V and 4 bases from J, leaving 14 bases between. In DNA form, the CDR3 reads TGTGCCAGCAGCCTACCCGGACGGCGAGAGACCCAGTACTTC. Translation gives CASSLPGRRETQYF.

The chain links TRBV2 to TRBJ1-5; D possibly corresponds to TRBD1 (6 bases). The CDR3 has 14 amino acids. From germline, CDR1 is SNHLY and CDR2 FYNNEI. Trimming pared 4 bases from V and 7 bases from J, leaving 14 bases between. The CDR3 DNA is TGTGCCAGCAGTGGGACAGCAGGAGAACAGCCCCAGCATTTT. It specifies CASSGTAGEQPQHF. Complete variable domain (other parts from reference TRBV2 and TRBJ1-5): EPEVTQTPSHQVTQMGQEVILRCVPISNHLYFYWYRQILGQKVEFLVSFYNNEISEKSEIFDDQFSVERPDGSNFTLKIRSTKLEDSAMYFCASSGTAGEQPQHFGDGTRLSIL.

This chain joins TRBV29-1 and TRBJ1-1; D may be TRBD1 (5 bases). Deletions cut 8 bases from V and 5 bases from J, with 15 bases between. The V gene's germline CDR1 is SQVTM and CDR2 ANQGSEA. This CDR3 comprises 12 residues. CDR3 in amino acids: CSSQDARTEAFF. CDR3 nucleotides: TGCAGCTCACAGGATGCGAGAACTGAAGCTTTCTTT.

The CDR3 DNA follows: TGTGCCAGCAGTTACGGCTCAGGGGGCGGAAATGAAAAACTGTTTTTT. Amino acid sequence: CASSYGSGGGNEKLFF. The gene calls are TRBV6-6 and TRBJ1-4; 8 bases are shared with TRBD1. This CDR3 has 16 amino acids. Losses at the gene ends were 2 bases for V and 5 bases for J; bases not matched to a gene: 7. From germline, CDR1 is MNHNY and CDR2 SVGAGI (reference sequence).

V gene TRBV3-1 combines with J gene TRBJ2-4; D is perhaps TRBD1 (5 bases). V was shortened by 0 bases and J by 0 bases, with 6 bases between the two germline ends. This CDR3 region has 15 residues. CDR1 is LGHDT and CDR2 is YNNKEL in the germline V gene (reference sequence). The CDR3 here is CASSQDQGAKNIQYF. The CDR3 region has the DNA TGTGCCAGCAGCCAAGATCAGGGAGCCAAAAACATTCAGTACTTC.

This CDR3 reads CASGGTGTYEQYF. The CDR3 nucleotides read TGTGCCAGCGGGGGGACAGGGACCTACGAGCAGTACTTC. The V call is TRBV12-3 or TRBV12-4, the J call TRBJ2-7; TRBD1 agrees at 9 bases. The V segment lost 8 bases and the J segment 2 bases; nucleotides outside the gene matches: 4. This CDR3 region has 13 residues.

The chain links TRBV6-5 to TRBJ1-1; tentative D call: TRBD1 (5 bases). Germline V gives CDR1 MNHEY, CDR2 SVGAGI. This CDR3 spans 14 amino acids. V was shortened by 6 bases and J by 1 base, with 12 bases between the two germline ends. The CDR3 reads CASSNRQTNTEAFF. DNA of the CDR3: TGTGCCAGCAGCAACAGACAGACGAACACTGAAGCTTTCTTT.

J is TRBJ1-3 and V is TRBV19, with D unresolved. The germline CDR1 and CDR2 sequences are LNHDA and SQIVND (reference sequence). With 7 bases removed from V and 0 bases from J, the gap between germline ends came to 10 bases. There are 14 residues in the CDR3. In DNA, the CDR3 is TGTGCCAGTAAGGACGAAGGCTCTGGAAACACCATATATTTT. Residues: CASKDEGSGNTIYF.

The rearrangement joins TRBV20-1 to TRBJ2-2; TRBD1 aligns across 10 bases. This CDR3 spans 14 amino acids. V dropped 5 bases and J dropped 5; count of bases not matched to a gene: 5. CDR1 is DFQATT and CDR2 is SNEGSKA in the germline V gene (reference sequence). The CDR3 protein is CSARQGAKTGELFF. The CDR3, as DNA: TGCAGTGCTCGACAGGGGGCTAAAACCGGGGAGCTGTTTTTT.

The chain uses TRBV5-4 and TRBJ2-2; D not resolved. Trimming took 2 bases from V and 4 from J, leaving 6 bases between them. Per the germline V gene, CDR1 is SGHNT and CDR2 is YYREEE (reference sequence). The CDR3 runs 13 residues. DNA of the CDR3: TGTGCCAGCAGCTTTAAAGGCACCGGGGAGCTGTTTTTT. Translation: CASSFKGTGELFF.

The table lists this clonotype with a count of one. This chain links TRBV6-5 with TRBJ2-6, with no clear D. This CDR3 has 14 amino acids. Germline assignment: CDR1 MNHEY and CDR2 SVGAGI. V dropped 10 bases and J dropped 4 bases, with 14 bases sitting between them. CDR3: CATTRSDGANVLTF. The CDR3 nucleotides are TGTGCCACCACGAGGAGCGACGGGGCCAACGTCCTGACTTTC.

This chain joins TRBV2 and TRBJ2-5; TRBD1 aligns across 7 bases. This CDR3 has 14 amino acids. V shed 8 bases, J shed 1 base, and the junction held 7 bases outside the gene matches. Germline CDR1 SNHLY, CDR2 FYNNEI. The CDR3 nucleotides are TGTGCCAGCGGTGTACAGGGGCTCCAAGAGACCCAGTACTTC. The encoded protein is CASGVQGLQETQYF.

V gene TRBV6-4 combines with J gene TRBJ2-5, with D unclear. Germline V gives CDR1 MRHNA, CDR2 SNTAGT. Trimming left V 0 bases short and J 3 bases short, with 11 bases between. The CDR3 is 15 residues long. Written as DNA, the CDR3 is TGTGCCAGCAGTGACTCGAGTGACGCAGAAGAGACCCAGTACTTC. This gives the protein CASSDSSDAEETQYF.